One and the same sample provided the 15 T cell receptor beta chains below, sequenced in a study of T cell repertoires in ileal Crohn's disease. Sequencing was performed with immunoSEQ multiplex PCR; in TCRdb, only in-frame clones are kept and a portion is missing. The sample yields over 3,500 clones, 76% seen once. The specimen was ileal tissue. All receptors derive from an adult with Crohn's disease.

The genes are TRBV6-1 and TRBJ2-1; 8 nucleotides line up with TRBD1. V was pared by 2 bases and J by 9 bases, with 12 bases of the junction left unmatched. The CDR3 runs 16 residues. Germline values: CDR1 MNHNS, CDR2 SASEGT. This CDR3 is CASSEIAGQGGSEQFF. For the CDR3, the DNA is TGTGCCAGCAGTGAAATTGCCGGACAGGGCGGCAGTGAGCAGTTCTTC.

The rearrangement links TRBV6-4 to TRBJ1-5, with D uncertain. In germline, CDR1 is MRHNA, CDR2 SNTAGT. The V end was cut by 3 bases, the J end by 3 bases, with 6 bases between. The CDR3 has 13 residues. This chain's CDR3 is CASSEQANQPQHF. The CDR3 DNA sequence: TGTGCCAGCAGTGAGCAGGCCAATCAGCCCCAGCATTTT.

Written as DNA, the CDR3 is TGTGCCAGCAGCGCCGGGGGGGCAGGCTCCTACAATGAGCAGTTCTTC. Its protein product is CASSAGGAGSYNEQFF. J is TRBJ2-1 and V is TRBV28; 8 nucleotides line up with TRBD2. Germline assignment: CDR1 MDHEN and CDR2 SYDVKM. The length of the CDR3 is 16 residues. J gave up 0 bases and V 6 bases, and 7 bases lay outside the gene matches.

This clone was seen a few times. The J gene is TRBJ2-7, the V gene TRBV29-1; the match to TRBD1 covers 12 bases. V was pared by 5 bases and J by 5 bases, with 7 bases of the junction left unmatched. Germline assignment: CDR1 SQVTM and CDR2 ANQGSEA. The CDR3 extends over 14 amino acids. CDR3 amino acids: CSVRRDRGLDEQYF. The CDR3 DNA reads as TGCAGCGTTCGTCGGGACAGGGGGCTTGACGAGCAGTACTTC.

The chain joins TRBV4-2 to TRBJ2-3; perhaps TRBD1 as D (5 bases). The germline gives CDR1 LGHNA, CDR2 YNFKEQ. The CDR3 has 16 residues. V was clipped by 1 base and J by 4 bases, with 15 bases between them. As DNA, the CDR3 is TGTGCCAGCAGCCAAGGGACACAAAACAGAGCAGATACGCAGTATTTT. Protein product: CASSQGTQNRADTQYF.

The chain carries TRBV6-1 and TRBJ2-5, with 9 positions matching TRBD1. V gave up 3 bases and J gave up 4 bases; unmatched junction bases: 6. This CDR3 has 15 amino acids. The germline CDR1 and CDR2 sequences are MNHNS and SASEGT. The CDR3 nucleotides read TGTGCCAGCAGTGATGGATTGACAGGGGGAGAGACCCAGTACTTC. Protein product: CASSDGLTGGETQYF.

V usage is TRBV10-2 and J usage is TRBJ2-5; 8 bases agree with TRBD1. Trimming cost V 3 bases and J 5 bases; bases outside gene matches: 5. The CDR3 has 14 residues. Germline V CDR1 and CDR2: WSHSY, SAAADI. CDR3 protein: CASSDSGGVETQYF. The CDR3 bases are TGCGCCAGCAGTGATTCAGGGGGCGTGGAGACCCAGTACTTC.

On this clone itself: This sample includes further DNA sequences coding for the same CDR3. The chain recombines TRBV7-2 with TRBJ1-3, with D hard to call. V was cut by 5 bases and J by 0 bases, with 5 bases left in between. Germline assignment: CDR1 SGHTA and CDR2 FQGNSA. The CDR3 runs 13 residues. The CDR3: CASSLYSGNTIYF. The CDR3 nucleotides are TGTGCCAGCAGCCTGTACTCTGGAAACACCATATATTTT.

V and J are TRBV6-4 and TRBJ2-6; the match to TRBD2 covers 7 bases. Germline CDR1 is MRHNA and CDR2 is SNTAGT. CDR3 length equals 15 residues. V gave up 8 bases and J gave up 1 base; unmatched junction bases: 5. The CDR3 DNA sequence: TGTGCCAGCCGCCCCGGGGGGTCTGGGGCCAACGTCCTGACTTTC. It yields the protein CASRPGGSGANVLTF.

This clone has only one observation. The rearrangement links TRBV5-3 to TRBJ2-7; D gene unclear. TRBV5-3 is marked as an open reading frame, function uncertain. Trimming took off 9 bases at V and 6 bases at J, with 10 bases between the two ends. CDR3 length equals 10 residues. The DNA of the CDR3 is TGTGCCACCCGCCGGGTCGAGCAGTACTTC. Translating it yields CATRRVEQYF.

The CDR3 DNA sequence: TGTGCCAGCACCCCCCAGGGGTCCACTGAAGCTTTCTTT. Its protein product is CASTPQGSTEAFF. This chain links TRBV28 with TRBJ1-1, with TRBD1 as a possible D gene (6 bases). CDR1 is MDHEN, CDR2 SYDVKM, per germline. Between the trimmed V and J ends, which lost 7 bases and 4 bases, there was a span of 13 bases. This CDR3 is 13 amino acids long.

This clone was seen only a few times. The chain employs TRBV6-4 and TRBJ2-3, with 8 bases matching TRBD2. V lost 3 bases to trimming and J lost 1 base; unmatched junction nucleotides: 0. Germline CDR1 MRHNA, CDR2 SNTAGT. CDR3 length: 14 amino acids. CDR3 nucleotides: TGTGCCAGCAGTGAAGCGGGGGGCACAGATACGCAGTATTTT. Its translation: CASSEAGGTDTQYF.

The CDR3 spells CASSPRLAGELFF. The CDR3 coding sequence is TGTGCCAGCAGCCCGAGACTAGCCGGGGAGCTGTTTTTT. V and J are TRBV9 and TRBJ2-2; D possibly corresponds to TRBD2 (6 bases). In germline, CDR1 is SGDLS, CDR2 YYNGEE. Trimming took off 4 bases at V and 6 bases at J, with 10 bases between the two ends. CDR3 size: 13 residues. The variable domain in full, with the rest retrieved from reference TRBV9 and TRBJ2-2, is DSGVTQTPKHLITATGQRVTLRCSPRSGDLSVYWYQQSLDQGLQFLIQYYNGEERAKGNILERFSAQQFPDLHSELNLSSLELGDSALYFCASSPRLAGELFFGEGSRLTVL.

This chain links TRBV5-1 with TRBJ2-1; D call uncertain. CDR3 size: 16 residues. Trimming took 0 bases from V and 6 from J, leaving 16 bases between them. The germline gives CDR1 SGHRS, CDR2 YFSETQ. The CDR3 loop is CASSLDPGSLSNEQFF. The CDR3 DNA reads as TGCGCCAGCAGCTTGGATCCGGGTTCTCTCAGCAATGAGCAGTTCTTC.

V usage is TRBV5-5 and J usage is TRBJ2-2, with 12 bases matching TRBD1. From germline, CDR1 is SGHKS and CDR2 YYEKEE (reference sequence). V lost 3 bases and J lost 9; bases outside the gene matches: 12. The CDR3 contains 17 residues. CDR3: CASSYQPGQGASWELFF. Here the CDR3 DNA reads TGTGCCAGCAGCTACCAACCGGGACAGGGGGCTTCCTGGGAGCTGTTTTTT.